The TCR beta chain described here comes from a study of T cells after posttransplantation cyclophosphamide. Assay: immunoSEQ multiplex PCR; the TCRdb copy retains only in-frame clones and omits some. The data contain around 50,000 clones, roughly 92% of them singletons. Germline V gives CDR1 SGHDT, CDR2 YYEEEE. The CDR3 contains 13 residues. V lost 2 bases and J 3 bases, leaving 9 bases between the germline ends. The rearrangement joins TRBV5-6 to TRBJ2-7; D is undetermined. Sequenced: PBMCs. The TCR comes from a woman in her forties or fifties in good health and a related stem cell transplant donor. The CDR3 protein is CASSFVPSYEQYF. The CDR3 nucleotides read TGTGCCAGCAGCTTCGTACCCAGCTACGAGCAGTACTTC. The variable domain in full, with the rest retrieved from reference TRBV5-6 and TRBJ2-7, is DAGVTQSPTHLIKTRGQQVTLRCSPKSGHDTVSWYQQALGQGPQFIFQYYEEEERQRGNFPDRFSGHQFPNYSSELNVNALLLGDSALYLCASSFVPSYEQYFGPGTRLTVT.